This T cell receptor (beta chain) was captured in a study of regulatory T cells. Primers: 52 TRBV forward and 13 TRBJ reverse. Sequencing was performed with immunoSEQ multiplex PCR; in TCRdb, only in-frame clones are kept and a portion is missing. The profile shows about 18,000 clones, about 92% of them singletons. Germline V lookup: CDR1 SGHRS, CDR2 YFSETQ. The CDR3 has 17 amino acids. Trimming shortened V by 0 bases and J by 6 bases, and 20 bases separated the two germline ends. Specimen: CD8+ T cells sorted from blood. The sequence came from a young adult with CD3G deficiency. The chain joins TRBV5-1 to TRBJ2-3; the D is unclear. In DNA form, the CDR3 reads TGCGCCAGCAGCTTGGAATCCCCGGCGCCCGCTACGGATACGCAGTATTTT. Its translation is CASSLESPAPATDTQYF.